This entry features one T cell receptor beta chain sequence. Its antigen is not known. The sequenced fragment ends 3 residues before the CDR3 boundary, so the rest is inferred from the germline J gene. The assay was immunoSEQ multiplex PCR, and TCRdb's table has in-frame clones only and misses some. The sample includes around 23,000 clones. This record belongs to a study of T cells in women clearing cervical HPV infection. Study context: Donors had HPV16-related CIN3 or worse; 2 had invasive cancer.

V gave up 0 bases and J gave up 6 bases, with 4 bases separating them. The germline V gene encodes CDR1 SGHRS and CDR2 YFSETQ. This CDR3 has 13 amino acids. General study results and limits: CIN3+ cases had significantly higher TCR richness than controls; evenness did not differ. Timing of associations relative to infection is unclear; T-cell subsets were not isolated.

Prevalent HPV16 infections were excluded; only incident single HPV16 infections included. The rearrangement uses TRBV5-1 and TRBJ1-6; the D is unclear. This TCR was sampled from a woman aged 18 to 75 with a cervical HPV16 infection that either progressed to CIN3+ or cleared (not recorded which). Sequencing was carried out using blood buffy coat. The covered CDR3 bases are TGCGCCAGCAGCTTGGAGGTTAATTCACCC. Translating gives CASSLEVNSP. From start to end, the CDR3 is CASSLEVNSPLHF.